The 26 T cell receptor beta chains given below trace back to one sample, sequenced in a study of regulatory T cells in long-lasting Graves disease (dated by TCRdb to about 2021). According to the study, the label for this sample's time point signals: persistent/refractory GD, antithyroid drugs over 5 years with positive TRAb. RNA was extracted from PBMCs in TRIzol for both TCR sequencing and RNA sequencing. The receptor library was made with multiplex PCR. Sequenced on an Illumina HiSeq 4000. CDR3 regions were amplified by Arm-PCR with iRepertoire HTBI primers to construct TCR beta libraries. The public sequencing data were trimmed at Q25 with fastp and processed into clonotypes with MiXCR by TCRdb, which kept only in-frame beta chains. Each CDR3 protein gets just one entry, which takes the most common genes and DNA from the rows behind it. Within this sample are over 250,000 distinct CDR3 sequences, with roughly a fifth of them counted one time only. Clones ranked in the top ten supply roughly 56% of the sample.

The sample in question was peripheral blood mononuclear cells (PBMCs), obtained when the disease was refractory, from a patient treated with antithyroid drugs. These receptors all come from a female donor with Graves disease.

V and J are TRBV11-2 and TRBJ1-6; perhaps TRBD1 as D (5 bases). Germline CDR1 SGHAT, CDR2 FQNNGV. The CDR3 is 17 residues long. V lost 5 bases and J lost 7, with 21 bases in between. CDR3 in amino acids: CASSLSGAGGKNSPLHF. The DNA for the CDR3 is TGTGCCAGCAGCCTCTCTGGGGCGGGGGGAAAAAATTCACCCCTCCACTTT.

On this clonotype: A much larger clone is a single base away; this may be a read error. This chain links TRBV7-2 with TRBJ1-2; D gene unclear. CDR1 SGHTA and CDR2 FQGNSA come from the germline V gene. The CDR3 loop spans 13 amino acids. This CDR3 is CVSSLTENYGYTF. In nucleotides, the CDR3 is TGTGTCAGCAGCCTGACGGAGAACTATGGCTACACCTTC.

The V gene is TRBV19, the J gene TRBJ2-5; 12 bases map to TRBD1. This CDR3 has 13 amino acids. J gave up 5 bases and V 8 bases, and 3 bases lay outside the gene matches. Germline V gene sequence: CDR1 LNHDA, CDR2 SQIVND (reference sequence). In DNA form, the CDR3 reads TGTGCCAGTGGGACAGGGGGCTTGGAGACCCAGTACTTC. Translation: CASGTGGLETQYF.

V usage is TRBV6-1 and J usage is TRBJ2-7; D is perhaps TRBD2 (6 bases). The V gene's germline CDR1 is MNHNS and CDR2 SASEGT. V lost 5 bases, J lost 2 bases, and 10 bases lay in between. CDR3 length: 13 residues. The CDR3 DNA is TGTGCCAGCAGTCGCGGGATTACCTACGAGCAGTACTTC. Its translation is CASSRGITYEQYF.

The rearrangement joins TRBV6-6 to TRBJ2-7; D is unresolved. The CDR3 totals 13 residues. Trimming shortened V by 0 bases and J by 3 bases, and 6 bases separated the two germline ends. Germline CDR1 is MNHNY and CDR2 is SVGAGI (reference sequence). The CDR3 nucleotides read TGTGCCAGCAGTTACTCGAGCCTCTACGAGCAGTACTTC. As protein: CASSYSSLYEQYF.

This clonotype was detected once. This likely came from a read error, as a far larger clone is one base away. This chain links TRBV20-1 with TRBJ2-6; D is possibly TRBD2 (5 bases). The CDR3 loop spans 11 amino acids. CDR1 and CDR2 (germline): DFQATT, SNEGSKA (reference sequence). CDR3 in DNA: TGCAGTGCTAGAGAGAACGGGGATAGCACCTTC. This gives the protein CSARENGDSTF.

The chain employs TRBV20-1 and TRBJ1-2; D not certain. Trimming cost V 3 bases and J 7 bases, with 12 bases left between them. The CDR3 has 12 residues. The germline gives CDR1 DFQATT, CDR2 SNEGSKA (reference sequence). The CDR3 sequence: CSARGGRAGYTF. Written as DNA, the CDR3 is TGCAGTGCTAGGGGCGGGCGTGCTGGCTACACCTTC.

This clonotype occurred a few times. The chain recombines TRBV6-1 with TRBJ1-2; the match to TRBD1 covers 8 bases. V lost 5 bases to trimming and J lost 5 bases; unmatched junction nucleotides: 7. The CDR3 has 14 amino acids. CDR1 and CDR2 (germline): MNHNS, SASEGT. The chain's CDR3 is CASSQSGTGYGYTF. CDR3 nucleotides: TGTGCCAGCAGTCAGTCCGGGACAGGATATGGCTACACCTTC.

This chain connects TRBV20-1 to TRBJ1-6; tentative D call: TRBD1 (6 bases). The CDR3 extends over 16 amino acids. V was clipped by 3 bases and J by 1 base, with 13 bases between them. CDR1 and CDR2 (germline): DFQATT, SNEGSKA (reference sequence). For the CDR3, the DNA is TGCAGTGCTAGGCCAACAGGGTATTCCTATAATTCACCCCTCCACTTT. Its protein product is CSARPTGYSYNSPLHF.

The genes are TRBV13 and TRBJ1-2; 7 nucleotides match TRBD1. Germline CDR1 reads PRHDT; CDR2 reads FYEKMQ (reference sequence). Losses at the gene ends were 5 bases for V and 7 bases for J; bases not matched to a gene: 10. The CDR3 spans 14 residues. The CDR3 bases are TGTGCCAGCAGCCCCCCCCGTGGGACAGCTGGCTACACCTTC. Translated: CASSPPRGTAGYTF.

Many counts were recorded for this clonotype. This sequence joins TRBV6-1 and TRBJ1-5; D possibly corresponds to TRBD1 (6 bases). V lost 4 bases to trimming and J lost 2 bases, with 9 bases between them. Germline V lookup: CDR1 MNHNS, CDR2 SASEGT. This CDR3 has 14 amino acids. The CDR3 region has the DNA TGTGCCAGCAGTGGGAACAGGGGCAATCAGCCCCAGCATTTT. Protein product: CASSGNRGNQPQHF.

CDR3 amino acids: CSVEPPLAGPYNEQFF. The CDR3 coding sequence is TGCAGCGTTGAACCCCCCTTAGCGGGCCCCTACAATGAGCAGTTCTTC. The chain joins TRBV29-1 to TRBJ2-1; TRBD2 aligns across 7 bases. Unmatched junction bases numbered 9, after V lost 2 bases and J lost 2 bases. Germline CDR1 SQVTM, CDR2 ANQGSEA. This CDR3 spans 16 amino acids.

Many counts were recorded for this clonotype. This chain uses TRBV11-2 with TRBJ1-2; no reliable D call. The germline gives CDR1 SGHAT, CDR2 FQNNGV. The ends were cut back, 0 bases at V and 2 bases at J, with 4 bases in the middle. There are 13 residues in the CDR3. CDR3 sequence reads: CASSLDQNYGYTF. The CDR3 nucleotides read TGTGCCAGCAGCTTAGATCAGAACTATGGCTACACCTTC.

This clonotype was detected many times. V gene TRBV3-1 combines with J gene TRBJ1-3, with a possible D match to TRBD1 (5 bases). Trimming left V 4 bases short and J 1 base short, with 11 bases between. Germline lookup yields CDR1 LGHDT and CDR2 YNNKEL (reference sequence). The CDR3 runs to 15 residues. This chain's CDR3 is CASSRGPHSGNTIYF. The CDR3 nucleotides read TGTGCCAGCAGCCGGGGACCGCATTCTGGAAACACCATATATTTT. The full variable domain, in which reference TRBV3-1 and TRBJ1-3 provide the parts outside the CDR3, is DTAVSQTPKYLVTQMGNDKSIKCEQNLGHDTMYWYKQDSKKFLKIMFSYNNKELIINETVPNRFSPKSPDKAHLNLHINSLELGDSAVYFCASSRGPHSGNTIYFGEGSWLTVV.

The table lists this clonotype with many counts. V is TRBV28 and J is TRBJ2-4; no clear D gene. The CDR3 covers 13 residues. In germline, CDR1 is MDHEN, CDR2 SYDVKM. Trimming cost V 2 bases and J 7 bases, with 9 bases left between them. Here the CDR3 DNA reads TGTGCCAGCAGTTTAGGTGGAGAGAACATTCAGTACTTC. Translation: CASSLGGENIQYF. The whole variable domain, filled in from reference TRBV28 and TRBJ2-4, reads DVKVTQSSRYLVKRTGEKVFLECVQDMDHENMFWYRQDPGLGLRLIYFSYDVKMKEKGDIPEGYSVSREKKERFSLILESASTNQTSMYLCASSLGGENIQYFGAGTRLSVL.

The sample holds a few counts of this clonotype. This chain connects TRBV27 to TRBJ1-5; D ambiguous. Trimming took off 0 bases at V and 7 bases at J, with 10 bases between the two ends. Germline V gene sequence: CDR1 MNHEY, CDR2 SMNVEV (reference sequence). This CDR3 spans 14 amino acids. The CDR3 sequence: CASSLSGMRQPQHF. CDR3 in DNA: TGTGCCAGCAGTTTATCGGGGATGAGGCAGCCCCAGCATTTT.

The genes are TRBV28 and TRBJ2-3; D could derive from TRBD1 or TRBD2 (5 bases each). CDR1 and CDR2 from the germline V gene are MDHEN and SYDVKM. CDR3 length equals 16 residues. V lost 6 bases, J lost 2 bases, and 18 bases lay in between. The CDR3: CASSRDLLGSTDTQYF. CDR3 in DNA: TGTGCCAGCAGCCGGGACCTCTTGGGGTCCACAGATACGCAGTATTTT.

This clonotype was observed at least ten times. V gene TRBV30 combines with J gene TRBJ1-5; D gene unclear. The germline V and J ends were trimmed by 0 bases and 5 bases, with 5 bases remaining between them. Germline V gives CDR1 GTSNPN, CDR2 SVGIG (reference sequence). The CDR3 is made up of 12 amino acids. CDR3 nucleotide sequence: TGTGCCTGGAGTGTAAGGGATCAGCCCCAGCATTTT. This codes for CAWSVRDQPQHF.

This clonotype was recorded a few times. CDR3 sequence (DNA): TGCAGCGTAAGGCGGGGACCTCCAATCGACGAGCAGTACTTC. Protein sequence: CSVRRGPPIDEQYF. The chain links TRBV29-1 to TRBJ2-7, with a tentative D call TRBD2 (6 bases). The germline CDR1 and CDR2 sequences are SQVTM and ANQGSEA. This CDR3 region has 14 residues. V dropped 6 bases and J dropped 5 bases, with 20 bases sitting between them.

This clonotype has more than one count but fewer than ten. The V gene is TRBV29-1, the J gene TRBJ2-5; unclear D gene. Germline-derived CDR1 and CDR2 are SQVTM and ANQGSEA. This CDR3 has 11 residues. Trimming took off 4 bases at V and 4 bases at J, with 7 bases between the two ends. DNA for the CDR3: TGCAGCGTTGGCGTGGGAGAGACCCAGTACTTC. It yields the protein CSVGVGETQYF. The whole variable domain, filled in from reference TRBV29-1 and TRBJ2-5, reads SAVISQKPSRDICQRGTSLTIQCQVDSQVTMMFWYRQQPGQSLTLIATANQGSEATYESGFVIDKFPISRPNLTFSTLTVSNMSPEDSSIYLCSVGVGETQYFGPGTRLLVL.

There are many counts of this clonotype. The rearrangement joins TRBV28 to TRBJ2-7, with 12 bases matching TRBD2. Germline-derived CDR1 and CDR2 are MDHEN and SYDVKM. With V trimmed by 4 bases and J by 2 bases, 12 bases remained unmatched. The CDR3 consists of 18 residues. CDR3 protein: CASSSRHTSGRITYEQYF. The CDR3 region has the DNA TGTGCCAGCAGTTCAAGACATACTAGCGGGAGGATCACCTACGAGCAGTACTTC.

This clonotype was recorded at least ten times. The chain employs TRBV28 and TRBJ1-5; weak D call: TRBD1 (6 bases). Germline CDR1 reads MDHEN; CDR2 reads SYDVKM. This CDR3 spans 17 amino acids. V was cut by 2 bases and J by 0 bases, with 14 bases left in between. The CDR3 DNA reads as TGTGCCAGCAGTTTAAGTCTAGGGGACATTAGCAATCAGCCCCAGCATTTT. Its protein product is CASSLSLGDISNQPQHF.

The chain has TRBV19 and TRBJ2-6, with D unresolved. Germline CDR1 and CDR2: LNHDA and SQIVND (reference sequence). Trimming removed 3 bases from V and 0 bases from J, with 6 bases in between. This CDR3 has 15 amino acids. The CDR3 region has the DNA TGTGCCAGTAGTATTTTGAACTCTGGGGCCAACGTCCTGACTTTC. As protein: CASSILNSGANVLTF.

This clonotype was detected ten times or more. V is TRBV6-1 and J is TRBJ2-7, with D possibly being TRBD2 (6 bases). This CDR3 is 15 amino acids long. Per the germline V gene, CDR1 is MNHNS and CDR2 is SASEGT. The germline V and J ends were trimmed by 2 bases and 7 bases, with 18 bases remaining between them. The chain's CDR3 is CASSEYIQGGPEQYF. The CDR3 nucleotides read TGTGCCAGCAGTGAATATATCCAGGGAGGCCCAGAGCAGTACTTC.

CDR3 in DNA: TGTGCCAGTACCCGACAGGGGCCTTTTAGCAATCAGCCCCAGCATTTT. Translating it yields CASTRQGPFSNQPQHF. This chain joins TRBV19 and TRBJ1-5; 8 bases align to TRBD1. The CDR3 spans 16 residues. Germline V gene data show CDR1 as LNHDA and CDR2 as SQIVND (reference sequence). V lost 7 bases, J lost 0 bases, and 8 bases stayed unmatched.

In this sample, this clonotype turned up many times. The chain uses TRBV27 and TRBJ1-1; D not resolved. V was shortened by 6 bases and J by 2 bases, with 10 bases between the two germline ends. CDR3 length equals 13 residues. Germline assignment: CDR1 MNHEY and CDR2 SMNVEV (reference sequence). The CDR3 sequence is CASSSTANTEAFF. The CDR3 coding sequence is TGTGCCAGCAGCTCAACGGCTAACACTGAAGCTTTCTTT.